This T cell receptor (beta chain) was sequenced for a study of prognosis after radiotherapy for stage I lung cancer. Study-level background: The study enrolled over 10 men and 5 or 6 women as patients, aged roughly 50 to 95 with a median of about 74 years.

From germline, CDR1 is MGHRA and CDR2 YSYEKL. The V end was cut by 1 base, the J end by 0 bases, with 12 bases between. The length of the CDR3 is 16 residues. General study points: Usage of TRBV and TRBJ genes reportedly differed between metastatic and non-metastatic patients.

About this clonotype itself: The antigen remains unidentified. A much larger clone differs from this one at a single base, so this may be a read error.

Amplicons of TCR beta CDR3 were generated from genomic DNA by two-round multiplex PCR. Initially, in first-round PCR, primers specific to each TRBV and TRBJ gene were used. In TCRdb, the multiplex PCR reads were re-called with MiXCR into one record per CDR3 protein. This sample yields fewer than 40,000 distinct CDR3 sequences, of which 25% to 40% are seen a single time; roughly 34% belongs to the top ten. Two time points each involved a draw of approximately 5.8 milliliters of peripheral blood. The TCR sequence derives from a donor of 50 years or more with non-small cell lung cancer. This material consisted of PBMCs, taken before or after stereotactic body radiation therapy (not recorded which). This rearrangement joins TRBV4-1 to TRBJ1-1, with D perhaps matching TRBD1 (5 bases). CDR3 loop: CASSQGWNRLNTEAFF. DNA for the CDR3: TGCGCCAGCAGCCAAGGGTGGAACAGGTTGAACACTGAAGCTTTCTTT.